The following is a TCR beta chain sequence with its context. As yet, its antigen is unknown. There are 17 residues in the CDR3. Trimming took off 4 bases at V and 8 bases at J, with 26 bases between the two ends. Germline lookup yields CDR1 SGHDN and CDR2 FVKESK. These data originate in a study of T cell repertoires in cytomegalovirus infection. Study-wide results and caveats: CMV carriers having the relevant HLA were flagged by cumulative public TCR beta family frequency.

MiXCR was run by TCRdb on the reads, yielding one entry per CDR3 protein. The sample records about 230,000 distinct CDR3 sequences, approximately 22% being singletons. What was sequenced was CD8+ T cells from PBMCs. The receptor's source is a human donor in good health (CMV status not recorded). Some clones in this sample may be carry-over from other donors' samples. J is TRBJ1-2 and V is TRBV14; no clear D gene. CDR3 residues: CASSREPGFIPTGGYTF. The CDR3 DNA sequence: TGTGCCAGCAGCCGAGAACCGGGATTCATTCCCACCGGAGGCTACACCTTC.